This TCR beta chain is from a study of T cell changes during pregnancy in multiple sclerosis. The germline gives CDR1 KGHSH, CDR2 LQKENI. V trimming: 5 bases; J trimming: 6 bases; junction bases outside the gene matches: 6. This CDR3 has 15 amino acids. The assay was immunoSEQ multiplex PCR, and TCRdb's table has in-frame clones only and misses some. The sample gives more than 70,000 clones, roughly 92% of which show up once; under 3% is in the top ten. Sequencing was performed on peripheral blood, taken before pregnancy. The chain combines TRBV18 with TRBJ2-1, with 11 bases matching TRBD2. The receptor was derived from a female donor with multiple sclerosis, enrolled in a pregnancy study. The CDR3 nucleotides are TGTGCCAGCTCAACGGACGGGACTAGCGGCAATGAGCAGTTCTTC. Its protein is CASSTDGTSGNEQFF.